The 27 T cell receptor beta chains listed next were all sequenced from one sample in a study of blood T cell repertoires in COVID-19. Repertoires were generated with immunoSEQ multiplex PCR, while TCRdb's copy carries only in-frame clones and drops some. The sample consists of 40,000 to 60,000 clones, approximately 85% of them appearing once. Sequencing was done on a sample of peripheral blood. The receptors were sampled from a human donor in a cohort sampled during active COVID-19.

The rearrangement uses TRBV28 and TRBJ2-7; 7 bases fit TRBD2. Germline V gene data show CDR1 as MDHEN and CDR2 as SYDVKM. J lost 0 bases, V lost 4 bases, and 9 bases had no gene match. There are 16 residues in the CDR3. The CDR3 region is CASSSADASGSYEQYF. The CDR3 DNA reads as TGTGCCAGCAGTTCGGCCGATGCTAGCGGCTCCTACGAGCAGTACTTC.

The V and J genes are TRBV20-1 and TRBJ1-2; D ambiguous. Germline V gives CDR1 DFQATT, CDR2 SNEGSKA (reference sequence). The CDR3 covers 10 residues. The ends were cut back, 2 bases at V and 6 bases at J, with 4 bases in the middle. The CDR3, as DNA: TGCAGTGCTAGACCCGATGGCTACACCTTC. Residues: CSARPDGYTF.

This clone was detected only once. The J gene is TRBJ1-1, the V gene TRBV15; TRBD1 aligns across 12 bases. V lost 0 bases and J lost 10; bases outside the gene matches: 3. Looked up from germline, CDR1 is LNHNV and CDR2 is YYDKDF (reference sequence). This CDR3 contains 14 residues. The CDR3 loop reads CATSRDEGQGAAFF. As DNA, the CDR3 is TGTGCCACCAGCAGAGATGAGGGACAGGGGGCAGCTTTCTTT.

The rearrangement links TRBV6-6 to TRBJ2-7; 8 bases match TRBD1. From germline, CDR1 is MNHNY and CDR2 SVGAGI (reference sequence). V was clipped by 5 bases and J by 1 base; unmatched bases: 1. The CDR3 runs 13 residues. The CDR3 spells CASSRDRSYEQYF. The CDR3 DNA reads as TGTGCCAGCAGTCGGGACAGGTCCTACGAGCAGTACTTC.

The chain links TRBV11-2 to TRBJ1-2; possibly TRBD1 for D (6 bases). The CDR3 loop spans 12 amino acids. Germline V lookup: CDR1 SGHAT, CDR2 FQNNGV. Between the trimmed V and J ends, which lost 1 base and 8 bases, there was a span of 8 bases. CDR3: CASSLAGDGYTF. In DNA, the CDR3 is TGTGCCAGCAGCTTAGCAGGGGACGGCTACACCTTC.

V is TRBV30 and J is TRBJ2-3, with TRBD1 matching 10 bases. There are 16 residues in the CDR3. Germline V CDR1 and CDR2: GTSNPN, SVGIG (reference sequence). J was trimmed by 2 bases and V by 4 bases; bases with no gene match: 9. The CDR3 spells CAWTPRQGAITDTQYF. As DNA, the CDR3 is TGTGCCTGGACCCCTCGACAGGGGGCAATCACAGATACGCAGTATTTT. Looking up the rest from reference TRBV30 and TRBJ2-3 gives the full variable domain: SQTIHQWPATLVQPVGSPLSLECTVEGTSNPNLYWYRQAAGRGLQLLFYSVGIGQISSEVPQNLSASRPQDRQFILSSKKLLLSDSGFYLCAWTPRQGAITDTQYFGPGTRLTVL.

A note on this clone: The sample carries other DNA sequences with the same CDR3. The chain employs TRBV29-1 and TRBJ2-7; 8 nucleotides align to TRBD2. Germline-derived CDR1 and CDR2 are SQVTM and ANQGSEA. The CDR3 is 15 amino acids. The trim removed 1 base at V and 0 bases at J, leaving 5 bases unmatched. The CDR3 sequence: CSVEGLAGASYEQYF. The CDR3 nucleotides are TGCAGCGTTGAAGGGCTAGCGGGCGCCTCCTACGAGCAGTACTTC.

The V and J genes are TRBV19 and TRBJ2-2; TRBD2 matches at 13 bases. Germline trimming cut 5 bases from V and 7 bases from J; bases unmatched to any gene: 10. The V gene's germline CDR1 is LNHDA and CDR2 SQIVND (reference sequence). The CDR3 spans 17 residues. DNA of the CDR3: TGTGCCAGTAGTCACTCCGGACTAGCGGGAGTCAGCGGGGAGCTGTTTTTT. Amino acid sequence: CASSHSGLAGVSGELFF.

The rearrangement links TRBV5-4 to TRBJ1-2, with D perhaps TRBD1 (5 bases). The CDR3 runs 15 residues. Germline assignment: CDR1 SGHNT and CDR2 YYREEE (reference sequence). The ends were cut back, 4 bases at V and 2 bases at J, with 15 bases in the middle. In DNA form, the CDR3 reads TGTGCCAGCAGCCTCCTGCCAGGGCCCAACTATGGCTACACCTTC. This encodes CASSLLPGPNYGYTF.

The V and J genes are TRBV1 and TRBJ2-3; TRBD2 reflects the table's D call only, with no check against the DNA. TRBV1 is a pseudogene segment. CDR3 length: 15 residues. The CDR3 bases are TGCACCAGCAGCCCGCGGGGGCCCCGAGAAGATACGCAGTATTTT. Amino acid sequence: CTSSPRGPREDTQYF.

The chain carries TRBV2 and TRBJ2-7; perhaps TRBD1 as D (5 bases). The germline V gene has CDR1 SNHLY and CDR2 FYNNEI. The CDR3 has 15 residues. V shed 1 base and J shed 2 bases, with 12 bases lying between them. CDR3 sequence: CASSEDRQGPYEQYF. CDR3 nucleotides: TGTGCCAGCAGTGAAGATCGCCAGGGCCCCTACGAGCAGTACTTC.

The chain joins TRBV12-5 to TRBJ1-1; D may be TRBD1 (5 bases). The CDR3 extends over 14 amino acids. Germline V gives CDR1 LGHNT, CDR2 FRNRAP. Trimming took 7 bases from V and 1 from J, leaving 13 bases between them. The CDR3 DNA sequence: TGTGCTAGTGCCAAAGTGGGGGGGAACACTGAAGCTTTCTTT. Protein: CASAKVGGNTEAFF.

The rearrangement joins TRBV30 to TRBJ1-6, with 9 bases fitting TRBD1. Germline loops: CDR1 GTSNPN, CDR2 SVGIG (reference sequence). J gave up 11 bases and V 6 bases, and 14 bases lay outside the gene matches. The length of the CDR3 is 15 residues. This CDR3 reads CACQDPGTGRAPLHF. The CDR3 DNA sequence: TGTGCCTGCCAAGACCCCGGGACAGGGAGAGCACCCCTCCACTTT.

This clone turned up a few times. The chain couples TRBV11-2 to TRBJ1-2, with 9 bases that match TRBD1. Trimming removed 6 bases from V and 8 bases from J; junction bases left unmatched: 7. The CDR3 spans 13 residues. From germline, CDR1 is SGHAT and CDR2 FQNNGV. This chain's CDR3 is CASSSGQGYGYTF. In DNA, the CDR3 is TGTGCCAGCAGTTCGGGACAGGGTTACGGCTACACCTTC.

For the CDR3, the DNA is TGTGCCAGCAGCTTAGGGTCAGTTGCCTATGGCTACACCTTC. It codes for CASSLGSVAYGYTF. V usage is TRBV7-8 and J usage is TRBJ1-2; no definite D call. Germline V gene lookup returns CDR1 SGHVS and CDR2 FQNEAQ. The CDR3 runs 14 residues. The ends were cut back, 1 base at V and 4 bases at J, with 10 bases in the middle.

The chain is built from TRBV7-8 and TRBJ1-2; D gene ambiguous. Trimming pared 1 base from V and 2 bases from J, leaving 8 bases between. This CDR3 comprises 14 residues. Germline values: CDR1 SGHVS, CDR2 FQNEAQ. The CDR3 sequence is CASSLVGGNYGYTF. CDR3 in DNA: TGTGCCAGCAGCTTAGTCGGCGGAAACTATGGCTACACCTTC.

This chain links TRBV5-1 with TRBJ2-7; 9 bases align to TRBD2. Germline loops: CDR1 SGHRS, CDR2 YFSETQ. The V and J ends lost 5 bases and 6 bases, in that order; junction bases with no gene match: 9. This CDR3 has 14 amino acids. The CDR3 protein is CASSPSGGSVEQYF. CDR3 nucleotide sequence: TGCGCCAGCAGTCCCAGCGGGGGGTCGGTCGAGCAGTACTTC.

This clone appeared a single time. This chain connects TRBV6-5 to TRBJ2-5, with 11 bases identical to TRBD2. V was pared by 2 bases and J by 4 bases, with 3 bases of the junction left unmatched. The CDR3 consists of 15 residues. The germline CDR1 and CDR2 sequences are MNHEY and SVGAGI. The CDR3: CASSYGSGGAETQYF. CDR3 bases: TGTGCCAGCAGTTACGGTAGCGGGGGGGCAGAGACCCAGTACTTC.

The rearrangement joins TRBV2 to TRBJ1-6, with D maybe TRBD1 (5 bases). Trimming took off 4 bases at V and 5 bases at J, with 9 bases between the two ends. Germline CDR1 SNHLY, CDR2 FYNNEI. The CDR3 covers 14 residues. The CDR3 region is CASSVQGNNSPLHF. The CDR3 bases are TGTGCCAGCAGTGTGCAGGGCAATAATTCACCCCTCCACTTT. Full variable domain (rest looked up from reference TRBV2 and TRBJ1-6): EPEVTQTPSHQVTQMGQEVILRCVPISNHLYFYWYRQILGQKVEFLVSFYNNEISEKSEIFDDQFSVERPDGSNFTLKIRSTKLEDSAMYFCASSVQGNNSPLHFGNGTRLTVT.

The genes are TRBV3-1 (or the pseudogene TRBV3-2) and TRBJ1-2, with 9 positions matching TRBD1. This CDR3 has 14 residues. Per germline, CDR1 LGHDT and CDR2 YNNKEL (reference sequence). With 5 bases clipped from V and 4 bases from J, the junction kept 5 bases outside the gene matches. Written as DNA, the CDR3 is TGTGCCAGCAGCAGAAACAGGGGGCCCTATGGCTACACCTTC. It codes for CASSRNRGPYGYTF.

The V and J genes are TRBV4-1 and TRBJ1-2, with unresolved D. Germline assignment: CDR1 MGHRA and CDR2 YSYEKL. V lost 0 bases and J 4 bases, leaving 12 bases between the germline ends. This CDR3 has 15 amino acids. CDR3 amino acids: CASSQEGLLSYGYTF. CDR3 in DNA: TGCGCCAGCAGCCAAGAGGGCCTTCTAAGCTATGGCTACACCTTC.

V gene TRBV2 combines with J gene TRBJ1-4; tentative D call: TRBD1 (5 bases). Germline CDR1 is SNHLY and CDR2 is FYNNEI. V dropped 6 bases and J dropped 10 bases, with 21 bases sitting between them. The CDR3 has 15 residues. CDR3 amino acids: CASRGGTSEMRKLFF. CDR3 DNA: TGTGCCAGCAGGGGGGGGACGTCGGAGATGAGAAAACTGTTTTTT. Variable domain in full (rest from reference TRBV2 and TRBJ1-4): EPEVTQTPSHQVTQMGQEVILRCVPISNHLYFYWYRQILGQKVEFLVSFYNNEISEKSEIFDDQFSVERPDGSNFTLKIRSTKLEDSAMYFCASRGGTSEMRKLFFGSGTQLSVL.

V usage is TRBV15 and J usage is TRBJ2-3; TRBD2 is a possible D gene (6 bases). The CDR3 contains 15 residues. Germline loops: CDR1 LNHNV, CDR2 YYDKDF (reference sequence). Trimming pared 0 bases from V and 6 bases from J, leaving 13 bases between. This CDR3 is CATSRDGGFGDTQYF. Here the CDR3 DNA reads TGTGCCACCAGCAGAGATGGGGGGTTCGGGGATACGCAGTATTTT.

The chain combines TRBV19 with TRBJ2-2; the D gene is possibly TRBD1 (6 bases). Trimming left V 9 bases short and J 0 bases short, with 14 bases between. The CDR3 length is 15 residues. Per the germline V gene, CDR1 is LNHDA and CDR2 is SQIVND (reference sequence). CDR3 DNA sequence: TGTGCCAGCACAAACAGGGCGCCGAACACCGGGGAGCTGTTTTTT. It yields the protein CASTNRAPNTGELFF.

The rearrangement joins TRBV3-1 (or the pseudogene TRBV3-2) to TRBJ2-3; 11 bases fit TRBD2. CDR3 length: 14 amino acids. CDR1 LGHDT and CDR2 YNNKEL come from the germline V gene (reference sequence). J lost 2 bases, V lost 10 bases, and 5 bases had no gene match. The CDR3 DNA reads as TGTGCCACCTCACTAGCGGGGGCCACAGATACGCAGTATTTT. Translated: CATSLAGATDTQYF.

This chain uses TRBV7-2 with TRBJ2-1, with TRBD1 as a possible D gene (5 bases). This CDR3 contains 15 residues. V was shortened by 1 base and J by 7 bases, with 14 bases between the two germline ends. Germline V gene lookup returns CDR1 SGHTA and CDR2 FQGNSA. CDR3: CASSLGGAKGNEQFF. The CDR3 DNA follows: TGTGCCAGCAGCTTAGGGGGCGCCAAGGGGAATGAGCAGTTCTTC. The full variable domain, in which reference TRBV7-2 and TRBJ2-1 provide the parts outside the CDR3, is GAGVSQSPSNKVTEKGKDVELRCDPISGHTALYWYRQSLGQGLEFLIYFQGNSAPDKSGLPSDRFSAERTGGSVSTLTIQRTQQEDSAVYLCASSLGGAKGNEQFFGPGTRLTVL.

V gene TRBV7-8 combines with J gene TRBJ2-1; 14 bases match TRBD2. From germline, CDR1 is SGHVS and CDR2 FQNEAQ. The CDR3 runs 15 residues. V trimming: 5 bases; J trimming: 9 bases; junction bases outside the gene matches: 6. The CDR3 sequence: CASSPTSGGVGEQFF. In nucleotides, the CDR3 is TGTGCCAGCAGCCCGACTAGCGGGGGGGTTGGTGAGCAGTTCTTC. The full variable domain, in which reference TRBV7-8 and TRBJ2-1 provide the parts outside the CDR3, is GAGVSQSPRYKVAKRGQDVALRCDPISGHVSLFWYQQALGQGPEFLTYFQNEAQLDKSGLPSDRFFAERPEGSVSTLKIQRTQQEDSAVYLCASSPTSGGVGEQFFGPGTRLTVL.